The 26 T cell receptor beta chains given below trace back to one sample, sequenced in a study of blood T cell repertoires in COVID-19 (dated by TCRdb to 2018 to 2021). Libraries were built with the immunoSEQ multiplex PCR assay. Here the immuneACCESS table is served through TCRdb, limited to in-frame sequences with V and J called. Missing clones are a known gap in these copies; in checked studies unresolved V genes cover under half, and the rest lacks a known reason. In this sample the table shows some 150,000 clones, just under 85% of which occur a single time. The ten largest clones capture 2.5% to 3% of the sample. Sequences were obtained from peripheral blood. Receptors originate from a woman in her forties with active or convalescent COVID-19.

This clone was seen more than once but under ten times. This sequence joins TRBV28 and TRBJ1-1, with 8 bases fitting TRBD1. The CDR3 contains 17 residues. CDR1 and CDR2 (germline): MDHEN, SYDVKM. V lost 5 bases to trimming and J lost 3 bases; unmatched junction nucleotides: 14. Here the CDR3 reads CASSPQGPRGLDTEAFF. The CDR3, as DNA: TGTGCCAGCAGTCCCCAGGGCCCCAGGGGGCTCGACACTGAAGCTTTCTTT.

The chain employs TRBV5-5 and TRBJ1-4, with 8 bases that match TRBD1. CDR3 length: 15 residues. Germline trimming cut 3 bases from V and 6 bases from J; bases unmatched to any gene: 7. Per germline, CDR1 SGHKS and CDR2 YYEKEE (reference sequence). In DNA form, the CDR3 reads TGTGCCAGCAGCTCAGCAGGGGGCGAGGATGAAAAACTGTTTTTT. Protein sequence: CASSSAGGEDEKLFF.

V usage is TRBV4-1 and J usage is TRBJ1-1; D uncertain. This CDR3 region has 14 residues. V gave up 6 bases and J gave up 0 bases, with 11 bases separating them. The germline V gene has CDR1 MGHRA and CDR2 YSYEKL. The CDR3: CASRRIQLNTEAFF. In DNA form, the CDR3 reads TGCGCCAGCAGACGAATACAGCTGAACACTGAAGCTTTCTTT.

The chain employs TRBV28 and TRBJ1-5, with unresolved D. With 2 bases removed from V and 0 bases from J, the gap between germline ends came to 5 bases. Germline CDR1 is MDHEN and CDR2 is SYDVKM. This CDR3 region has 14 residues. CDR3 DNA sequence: TGTGCCAGCAGTTTAGGCTTTAGCAATCAGCCCCAGCATTTT. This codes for CASSLGFSNQPQHF.

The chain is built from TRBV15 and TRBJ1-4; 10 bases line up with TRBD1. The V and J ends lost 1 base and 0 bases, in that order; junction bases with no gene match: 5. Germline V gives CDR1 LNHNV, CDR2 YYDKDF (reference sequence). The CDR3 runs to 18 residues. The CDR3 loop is CATSRVRDRGATNEKLFF. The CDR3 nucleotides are TGTGCCACCAGCAGAGTACGGGACAGGGGCGCAACTAATGAAAAACTGTTTTTT.

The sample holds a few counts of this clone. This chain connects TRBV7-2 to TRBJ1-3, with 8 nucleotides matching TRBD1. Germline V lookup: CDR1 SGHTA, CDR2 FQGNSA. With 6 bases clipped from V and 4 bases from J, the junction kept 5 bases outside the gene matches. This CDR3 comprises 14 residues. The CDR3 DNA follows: TGTGCCAGCAGGGTCGACAGGGGAGGAAACACCATATATTTT. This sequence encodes CASRVDRGGNTIYF.

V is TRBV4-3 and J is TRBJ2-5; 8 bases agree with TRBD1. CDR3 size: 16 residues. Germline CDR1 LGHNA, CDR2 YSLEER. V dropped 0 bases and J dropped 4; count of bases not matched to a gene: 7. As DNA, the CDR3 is TGCGCCAGCAGCCAAGATCGGGGCAGGGGGCGAGAGACCCAGTACTTC. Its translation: CASSQDRGRGRETQYF.

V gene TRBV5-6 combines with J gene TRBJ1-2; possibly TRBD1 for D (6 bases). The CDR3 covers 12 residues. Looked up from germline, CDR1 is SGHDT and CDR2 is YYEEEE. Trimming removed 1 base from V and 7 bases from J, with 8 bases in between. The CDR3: CASSLSGVGYTF. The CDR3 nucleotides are TGTGCCAGCAGCTTGTCAGGGGTTGGCTACACCTTC.

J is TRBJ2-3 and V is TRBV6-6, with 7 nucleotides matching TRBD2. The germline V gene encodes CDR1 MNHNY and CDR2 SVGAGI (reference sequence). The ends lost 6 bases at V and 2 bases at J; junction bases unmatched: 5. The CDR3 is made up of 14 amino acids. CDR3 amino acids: CASRGRETTDTQYF. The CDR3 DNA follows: TGTGCCAGCAGGGGGAGGGAGACCACAGATACGCAGTATTTT.

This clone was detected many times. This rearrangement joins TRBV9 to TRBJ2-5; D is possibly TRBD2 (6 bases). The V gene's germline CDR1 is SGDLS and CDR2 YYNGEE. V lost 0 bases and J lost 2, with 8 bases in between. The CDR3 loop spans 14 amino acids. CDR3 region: CASSVELAQETQYF. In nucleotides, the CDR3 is TGTGCCAGCAGCGTAGAGCTAGCGCAAGAGACCCAGTACTTC.

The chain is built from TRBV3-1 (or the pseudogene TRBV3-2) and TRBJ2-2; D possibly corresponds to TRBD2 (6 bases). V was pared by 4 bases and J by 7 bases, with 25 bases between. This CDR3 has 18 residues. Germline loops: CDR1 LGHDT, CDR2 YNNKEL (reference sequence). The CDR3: CASSRLRTTQPTGGELFF. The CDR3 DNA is TGTGCCAGCAGCCGCCTACGGACTACCCAGCCCACGGGCGGGGAGCTGTTTTTT.

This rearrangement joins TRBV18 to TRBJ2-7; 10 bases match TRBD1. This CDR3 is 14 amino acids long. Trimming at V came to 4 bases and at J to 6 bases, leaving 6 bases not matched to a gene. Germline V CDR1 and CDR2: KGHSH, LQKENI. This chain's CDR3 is CASSQGQGQGEQYF. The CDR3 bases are TGTGCCAGCTCACAGGGACAGGGGCAAGGCGAGCAGTACTTC.

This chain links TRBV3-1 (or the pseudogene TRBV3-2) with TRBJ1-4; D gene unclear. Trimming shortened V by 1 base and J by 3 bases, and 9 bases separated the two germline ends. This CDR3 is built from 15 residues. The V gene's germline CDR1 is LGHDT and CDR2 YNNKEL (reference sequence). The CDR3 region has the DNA TGTGCCAGCAGCCAAGGGGGAGTCTCTAATGAAAAACTGTTTTTT. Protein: CASSQGGVSNEKLFF.

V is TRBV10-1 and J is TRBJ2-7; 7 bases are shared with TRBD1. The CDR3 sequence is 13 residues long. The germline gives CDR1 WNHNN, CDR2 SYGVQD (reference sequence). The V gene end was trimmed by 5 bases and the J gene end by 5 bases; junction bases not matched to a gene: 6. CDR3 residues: CASSFDRADEQYF. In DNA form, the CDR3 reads TGCGCCAGCAGTTTCGACAGGGCCGACGAGCAGTACTTC.

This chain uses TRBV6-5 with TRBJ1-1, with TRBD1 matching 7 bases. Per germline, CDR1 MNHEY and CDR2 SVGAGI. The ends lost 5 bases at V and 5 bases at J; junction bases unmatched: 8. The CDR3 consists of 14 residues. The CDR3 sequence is CASSNDRVVTEAFF. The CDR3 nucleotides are TGTGCCAGCAGTAACGACAGGGTCGTTACTGAAGCTTTCTTT.

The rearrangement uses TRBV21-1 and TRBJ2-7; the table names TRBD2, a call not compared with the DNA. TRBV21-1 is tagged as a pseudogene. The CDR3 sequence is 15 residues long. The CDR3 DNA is TGTGCCAGCAGCCAAAGGCCCGGGAGTGAGCACGAGCAGTACTTC. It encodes CASSQRPGSEHEQYF.

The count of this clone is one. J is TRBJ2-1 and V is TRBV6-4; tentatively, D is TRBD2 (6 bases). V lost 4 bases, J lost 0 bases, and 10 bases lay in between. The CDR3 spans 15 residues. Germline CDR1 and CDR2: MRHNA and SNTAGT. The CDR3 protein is CASSVDGSSYNEQFF. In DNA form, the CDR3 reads TGTGCCAGCAGTGTTGACGGGAGCTCCTACAATGAGCAGTTCTTC.

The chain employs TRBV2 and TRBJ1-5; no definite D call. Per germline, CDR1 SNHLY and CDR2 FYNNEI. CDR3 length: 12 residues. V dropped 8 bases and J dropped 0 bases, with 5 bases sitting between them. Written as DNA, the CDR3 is TGTGCCAGCTCGTATAGCAATCAGCCCCAGCATTTT. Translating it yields CASSYSNQPQHF.

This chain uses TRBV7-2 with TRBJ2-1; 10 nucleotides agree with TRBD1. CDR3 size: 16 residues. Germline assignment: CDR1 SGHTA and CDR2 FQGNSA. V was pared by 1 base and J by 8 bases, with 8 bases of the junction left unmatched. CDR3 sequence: CASSLDRRTGGDEQFF. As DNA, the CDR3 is TGTGCCAGCAGCTTAGATCGGCGGACAGGGGGGGATGAGCAGTTCTTC.

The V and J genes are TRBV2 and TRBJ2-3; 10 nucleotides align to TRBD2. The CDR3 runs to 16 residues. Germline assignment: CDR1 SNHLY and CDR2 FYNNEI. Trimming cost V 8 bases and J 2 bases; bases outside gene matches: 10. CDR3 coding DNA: TGTGCCAGCGAAGCCCTTAGCGGGGGGAACACAGATACGCAGTATTTT. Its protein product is CASEALSGGNTDTQYF.

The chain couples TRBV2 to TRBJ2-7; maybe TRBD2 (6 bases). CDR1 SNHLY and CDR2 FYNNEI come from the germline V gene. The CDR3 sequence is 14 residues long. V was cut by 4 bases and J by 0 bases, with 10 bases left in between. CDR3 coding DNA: TGTGCCAGCAGTGGTCGCGGGGACTCCTACGAGCAGTACTTC. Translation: CASSGRGDSYEQYF.

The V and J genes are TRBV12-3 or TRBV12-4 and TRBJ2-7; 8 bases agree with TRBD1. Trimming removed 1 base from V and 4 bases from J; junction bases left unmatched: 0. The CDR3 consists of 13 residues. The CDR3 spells CASSLGTGYEQYF. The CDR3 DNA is TGTGCCAGCAGTTTAGGGACAGGGTACGAGCAGTACTTC.

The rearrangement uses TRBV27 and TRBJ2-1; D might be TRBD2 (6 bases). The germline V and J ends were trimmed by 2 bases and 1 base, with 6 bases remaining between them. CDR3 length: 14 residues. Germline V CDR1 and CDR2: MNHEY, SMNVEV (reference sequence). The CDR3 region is CASSLAGSYNEQFF. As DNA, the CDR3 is TGTGCCAGCAGTTTAGCGGGATCCTACAATGAGCAGTTCTTC.

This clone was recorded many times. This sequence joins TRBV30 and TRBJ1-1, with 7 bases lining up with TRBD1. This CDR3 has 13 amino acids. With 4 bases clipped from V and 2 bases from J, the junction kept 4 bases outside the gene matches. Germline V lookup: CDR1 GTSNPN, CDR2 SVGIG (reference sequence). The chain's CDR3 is CAWTRDSNTEAFF. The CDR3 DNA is TGTGCCTGGACCCGGGACAGCAACACTGAAGCTTTCTTT.

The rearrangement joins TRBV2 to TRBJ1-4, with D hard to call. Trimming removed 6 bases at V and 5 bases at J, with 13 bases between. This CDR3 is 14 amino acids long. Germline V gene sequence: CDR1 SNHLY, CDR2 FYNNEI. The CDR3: CASRPGSMNEKLFF. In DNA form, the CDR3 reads TGTGCCAGCAGACCAGGTTCAATGAATGAAAAACTGTTTTTT.

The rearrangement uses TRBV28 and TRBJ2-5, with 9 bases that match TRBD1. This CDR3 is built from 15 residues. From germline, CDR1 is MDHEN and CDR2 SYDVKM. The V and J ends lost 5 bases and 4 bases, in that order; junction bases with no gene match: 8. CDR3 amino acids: CASSLQGAVGETQYF. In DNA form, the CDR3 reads TGTGCCAGCAGTCTACAGGGGGCGGTGGGAGAGACCCAGTACTTC. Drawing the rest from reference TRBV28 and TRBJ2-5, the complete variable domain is DVKVTQSSRYLVKRTGEKVFLECVQDMDHENMFWYRQDPGLGLRLIYFSYDVKMKEKGDIPEGYSVSREKKERFSLILESASTNQTSMYLCASSLQGAVGETQYFGPGTRLLVL.